This T cell receptor beta chain was sequenced in a study of T-cell reconstitution after alpha-beta-depleted transplantation in children. This sample's TCRbeta library carried unique molecular identifier barcodes. Via MiXCR, TCRdb re-called the PCR reads, giving one row per CDR3 protein. The table lists 440,000 or so distinct CDR3 sequences, around 9.9% of them singletons. From germline, CDR1 is LNHNV and CDR2 YYDKDF (reference sequence). V lost 1 base and J 3 bases, leaving 10 bases between the germline ends. The CDR3 contains 15 residues. The receptor was derived from a human donor who donated a stem cell graft to a child with acute myeloid leukemia. The gene calls are TRBV15 and TRBJ2-1, with D perhaps TRBD1 (6 bases). The specimen was PBMCs from the stem cell graft donor, collected from the stem cell graft. The CDR3 DNA is TGTGCCACCAGCAGAGTTGGGGGCAACTACAATGAGCAGTTCTTC. This encodes CATSRVGGNYNEQFF. The variable domain in full, completed from reference TRBV15 and TRBJ2-1, reads DAMVIQNPRYQVTQFGKPVTLSCSQTLNHNVMYWYQQKSSQAPKLLFHYYDKDFNNEADTPDNFQSRRPNTSFCFLDIRSPGLGDTAMYLCATSRVGGNYNEQFFGPGTRLTVL.